One and the same sample provided the 22 T cell receptor beta chains below, sequenced in a study of cytomegalovirus exposure and HLA in healthy donors. Primers included in the PCR were 60 Vbeta and 13 Jbeta primers. TCRdb's table, derived via immunoSEQ multiplex PCR, lists solely in-frame clones and lacks some. The table lists about 200,000 clones. Sequencing was done on a sample of PBMCs. The receptors here all came from a woman in her twenties or thirties in good health and CMV-seropositive.

The V and J genes are TRBV18 and TRBJ2-1; 7 bases align to TRBD1. V lost 5 bases to trimming and J lost 9 bases; unmatched junction nucleotides: 7. Germline CDR1 reads KGHSH; CDR2 reads LQKENI. This CDR3 is built from 13 residues. CDR3 sequence reads: CASSATGFREQFF. For the CDR3, the DNA is TGTGCCAGCTCAGCGACAGGGTTTCGTGAGCAGTTCTTC.

The V call is TRBV18, the J call TRBJ2-2, with a weak D call TRBD2 (5 bases). The CDR3 length is 14 residues. CDR1 and CDR2 from the germline V gene are KGHSH and LQKENI. Deletions cut 1 base from V and 5 bases from J, with 8 bases between. Here the CDR3 DNA reads TGTGCCAGCTCACCACTCACGGGAACCGGGGAGCTGTTTTTT. Translated, it gives CASSPLTGTGELFF.

The chain links TRBV6-5 to TRBJ2-7; D possibly corresponds to TRBD2 (6 bases). CDR3 size: 14 residues. V lost 7 bases to trimming and J lost 6 bases, with 19 bases between them. Germline CDR1 is MNHEY and CDR2 is SVGAGI. The chain's CDR3 is CASTLTPGVSEQYF. The CDR3 DNA follows: TGTGCCAGCACCCTTACACCGGGAGTGTCCGAGCAGTACTTC.

The V and J genes are TRBV7-2 and TRBJ1-1; a possible D gene is TRBD1 (5 bases). V was pared by 2 bases and J by 4 bases, with 11 bases between. This CDR3 comprises 14 residues. CDR1 is SGHTA, CDR2 FQGNSA, per germline. The DNA for the CDR3 is TGTGCCAGCAGCTTATATGCGGGGGTCACTGAAGCTTTCTTT. Protein: CASSLYAGVTEAFF.

The rearrangement links TRBV28 to TRBJ2-5; D uncertain. Germline lookup yields CDR1 MDHEN and CDR2 SYDVKM. The CDR3 is 13 amino acids. Trimming pared 5 bases from V and 5 bases from J, leaving 12 bases between. Written as DNA, the CDR3 is TGTGCCAGCAGTGCTGAGAATCGGGAGACCCAGTACTTC. Its translation is CASSAENRETQYF.

This rearrangement joins TRBV11-2 to TRBJ1-6; 7 bases are a match to TRBD1. V lost 0 bases to trimming and J lost 0 bases; unmatched junction nucleotides: 2. Germline CDR1 reads SGHAT; CDR2 reads FQNNGV. The CDR3 is 17 residues long. The CDR3 sequence is CASSLDQGGSYNSPLHF. CDR3 DNA: TGTGCCAGCAGCTTAGATCAGGGGGGCTCCTATAATTCACCCCTCCACTTT.

The CDR3 sequence: CASSVQGASQPQHF. CDR3 in DNA: TGTGCCAGCAGCGTACAGGGGGCTAGTCAGCCCCAGCATTTT. J is TRBJ1-5 and V is TRBV7-2; 9 bases agree with TRBD1. V was clipped by 5 bases and J by 6 bases; unmatched bases: 5. The CDR3 has 14 residues. Germline CDR1 and CDR2: SGHTA and FQGNSA.

This sequence joins TRBV28 and TRBJ2-3; 7 bases match TRBD2. The germline V gene has CDR1 MDHEN and CDR2 SYDVKM. Germline trimming cut 4 bases from V and 0 bases from J; bases unmatched to any gene: 4. This CDR3 has 15 residues. The CDR3 spells CASSSTGGSTDTQYF. The CDR3 DNA is TGTGCCAGCAGTTCCACGGGAGGTAGCACAGATACGCAGTATTTT. The full variable domain, in which reference TRBV28 and TRBJ2-3 provide the parts outside the CDR3, is DVKVTQSSRYLVKRTGEKVFLECVQDMDHENMFWYRQDPGLGLRLIYFSYDVKMKEKGDIPEGYSVSREKKERFSLILESASTNQTSMYLCASSSTGGSTDTQYFGPGTRLTVL.

This sequence joins TRBV19 and TRBJ1-1; D may be TRBD1 (5 bases). The germline V gene has CDR1 LNHDA and CDR2 SQIVND (reference sequence). This CDR3 comprises 13 residues. The germline V and J ends were trimmed by 10 bases and 3 bases, with 15 bases remaining between them. DNA for the CDR3: TGTGCCATCCGGGGAGGGGACCACACTGAAGCTTTCTTT. This sequence encodes CAIRGGDHTEAFF.

J is TRBJ2-5 and V is TRBV5-1, with D possibly being TRBD2 (6 bases). The J call may not be correct, given that the DNA end is closer to TRBJ2-7. The CDR3 is made up of 15 amino acids. Germline V gene sequence: CDR1 SGHRS, CDR2 YFSETQ. The CDR3 DNA sequence: TGCGCCAGCACCTTAGGCGAGGAGGGGTCCTACGAGCAGTACTTC. Amino acids: CASTLGEEGSYEQYF.

The rearrangement joins TRBV7-9 to TRBJ1-5, with D unclear. Looked up from germline, CDR1 is SEHNR and CDR2 is FQNEAQ (reference sequence). The CDR3 length is 14 residues. V was clipped by 5 bases and J by 5 bases, with 13 bases between them. The CDR3 spells CASSQTYEDQPQHF. Written as DNA, the CDR3 is TGTGCCAGCAGCCAGACATACGAAGATCAGCCCCAGCATTTT.

The V gene is TRBV5-8, the J gene TRBJ2-7; a weak D match, TRBD2 (5 bases). Between the trimmed V and J ends, which lost 3 bases and 1 base, there was a span of 8 bases. The CDR3 covers 13 residues. The V gene's germline CDR1 is SGHTS and CDR2 YDEGEE. The CDR3 is CASSSGLSYEQYF. The CDR3 coding sequence is TGTGCCAGCAGCTCCGGACTGTCCTACGAGCAGTACTTC.

This chain links TRBV7-6 with TRBJ1-1; no reliable D call. This CDR3 contains 13 residues. V lost 5 bases and J lost 4, with 11 bases in between. From germline, CDR1 is SGHVS and CDR2 FNYEAQ. CDR3 nucleotide sequence: TGTGCCAGCAGCGCCGCCGGGGTCACTGAAGCTTTCTTT. This gives the protein CASSAAGVTEAFF.

The rearrangement uses TRBV2 and TRBJ2-3; 9 bases align to TRBD1. V shed 5 bases and J 0 bases; nucleotides not matched to a gene: 3. Germline V gene data show CDR1 as SNHLY and CDR2 as FYNNEI. This CDR3 has 15 amino acids. The DNA of the CDR3 is TGTGCCAGCAGTCGGACAGGGGCTAGCACAGATACGCAGTATTTT. This codes for CASSRTGASTDTQYF.

J is TRBJ2-3 and V is TRBV9; D may be TRBD2 (5 bases). The ends were cut back, 4 bases at V and 2 bases at J, with 17 bases in the middle. Germline V gene data show CDR1 as SGDLS and CDR2 as YYNGEE. The CDR3 is 16 residues long. CDR3 amino acids: CASSSGAGILTDTQYF. CDR3 coding DNA: TGTGCCAGCAGCTCAGGTGCCGGGATCCTCACAGATACGCAGTATTTT.

V and J are TRBV4-1 and TRBJ2-3; the D is unclear. Germline-derived CDR1 and CDR2 are MGHRA and YSYEKL. The CDR3 runs to 15 residues. Trimming took off 1 base at V and 4 bases at J, with 12 bases between the two ends. DNA for the CDR3: TGCGCCAGCAGCCAAGTCCCTAGTCGGGCAGATACGCAGTATTTT. Translation: CASSQVPSRADTQYF.

CDR3 protein: CASSTGGGAINEQFF. DNA of the CDR3: TGTGCCAGCAGCACGGGGGGCGGGGCGATCAATGAGCAGTTCTTC. V usage is TRBV7-9 and J usage is TRBJ2-1; maybe TRBD2 (7 bases). This CDR3 is 15 amino acids long. The germline gives CDR1 SEHNR, CDR2 FQNEAQ (reference sequence). Trimming left V 5 bases short and J 6 bases short, with 17 bases between. Full variable domain (missing parts from reference TRBV7-9 and TRBJ2-1): DTGVSQNPRHKITKRGQNVTFRCDPISEHNRLYWYRQTLGQGPEFLTYFQNEAQLEKSRLLSDRFSAERPKGSFSTLEIQRTEQGDSAMYLCASSTGGGAINEQFFGPGTRLTVL.

This chain uses TRBV2 with TRBJ2-7; weak D call: TRBD1 (6 bases). From germline, CDR1 is SNHLY and CDR2 FYNNEI. The CDR3 loop spans 14 amino acids. The ends were cut back, 6 bases at V and 3 bases at J, with 15 bases in the middle. CDR3 DNA: TGTGCCAGCAGCGACGGACAGTGGGTCTACGAGCAGTACTTC. Translated: CASSDGQWVYEQYF.

The rearrangement links TRBV18 to TRBJ1-1, with 11 bases fitting TRBD1. The CDR3 is made up of 16 amino acids. The germline CDR1 and CDR2 sequences are KGHSH and LQKENI. V was pared by 8 bases and J by 4 bases, with 12 bases of the junction left unmatched. The CDR3 reads CASTGTGGNLGTEAFF. The CDR3 DNA sequence: TGTGCCAGCACCGGGACAGGGGGGAATTTGGGCACTGAAGCTTTCTTT. Full variable domain (rest looked up from reference TRBV18 and TRBJ1-1): NAGVMQNPRHLVRRRGQEARLRCSPMKGHSHVYWYRQLPEEGLKFMVYLQKENIIDESGMPKERFSAEFPKEGPSILRIQQVVRGDSAAYFCASTGTGGNLGTEAFFGQGTRLTVV.

The chain combines TRBV25-1 with TRBJ2-5; D is uncertain. Matching the DNA end better, TRBJ2-7 makes the J call doubtful. Germline assignment: CDR1 MGHDK and CDR2 SYGVNS. The CDR3 is 11 residues long. Written as DNA, the CDR3 is TGTGCCAGCAGTGCCTCCTACGAGCAGTACTTC. It codes for CASSASYEQYF.

The V gene is TRBV5-4, the J gene TRBJ1-2; 8 positions agree with TRBD1. V lost 0 bases and J lost 2; bases outside the gene matches: 6. Germline assignment: CDR1 SGHNT and CDR2 YYREEE (reference sequence). The CDR3 length is 16 residues. In DNA form, the CDR3 reads TGTGCCAGCAGCTTGGGGGGACAGGCTCGAAACTATGGCTACACCTTC. Its translation: CASSLGGQARNYGYTF.

The gene calls are TRBV4-2 and TRBJ2-1; the D gene is possibly TRBD2 (6 bases). With 1 base removed from V and 7 bases from J, the gap between germline ends came to 17 bases. Germline loops: CDR1 LGHNA, CDR2 YNFKEQ. This CDR3 is built from 16 residues. The CDR3 is CASSQGAGHLGNEQFF. DNA for the CDR3: TGTGCCAGCAGCCAAGGGGCGGGGCATCTGGGTAATGAGCAGTTCTTC.